The present TCR beta chain was sequenced within a study of spatial heterogeneity in lung cancer. Across the whole study: The study found that TCR transcript counts in tumor regions correlated strongly with a matched bulk RNA-seq T cell module score. Regarding the study as a whole: Within tumors, counts of expanded alpha and beta TCRs tracked tumor mutation counts.

Sample time point: sample taken at primary tumor resection. The donors, 72 patients with untreated early-stage non-small cell lung cancer, provided the samples. Tumor, nontumor lung or frozen PBMC supplied whole RNA, sequenced without sorting. By proportion, this clonotype is medium-sized. Its target is not known. The CDR3 spans 13 residues. The germline gives CDR1 MNHEY, CDR2 SVGEGT. Trimming pared 4 bases from V and 2 bases from J, leaving 9 bases between. Every cDNA TCR molecule received its own unique molecular identifier. TCRdb ran MiXCR on the 5' RACE reads and lists one entry per CDR3 protein. The table lists about 10,000 distinct CDR3 sequences, just under 3% of them singletons.

This TCR derives from a male donor with early-stage non-small cell lung cancer. Sequences were derived from lung tumor tissue, sampled at surgery. The chain carries TRBV6-2 or TRBV6-3 and TRBJ2-7, with D perhaps TRBD2 (5 bases). The CDR3 region has the DNA TGTGCCAGCAGTTGGAGAGGGCCCTACGAGCAGTACTTC. Its protein is CASSWRGPYEQYF.